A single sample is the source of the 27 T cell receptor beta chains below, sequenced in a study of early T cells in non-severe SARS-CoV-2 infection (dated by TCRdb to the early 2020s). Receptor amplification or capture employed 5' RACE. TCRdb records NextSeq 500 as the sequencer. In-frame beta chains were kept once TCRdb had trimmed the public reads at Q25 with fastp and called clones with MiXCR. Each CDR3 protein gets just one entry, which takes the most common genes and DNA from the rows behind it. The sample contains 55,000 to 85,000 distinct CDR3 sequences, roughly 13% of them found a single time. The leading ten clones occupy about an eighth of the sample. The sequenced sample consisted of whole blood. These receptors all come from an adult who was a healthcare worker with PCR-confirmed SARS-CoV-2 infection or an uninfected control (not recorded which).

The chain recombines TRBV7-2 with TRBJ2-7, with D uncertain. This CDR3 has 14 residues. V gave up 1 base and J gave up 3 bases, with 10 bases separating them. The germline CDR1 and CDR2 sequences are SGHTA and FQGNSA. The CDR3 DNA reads TGTGCCAGCAGCTTAGGGGAAATGGGCTACGAGCAGTACTTC. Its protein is CASSLGEMGYEQYF.

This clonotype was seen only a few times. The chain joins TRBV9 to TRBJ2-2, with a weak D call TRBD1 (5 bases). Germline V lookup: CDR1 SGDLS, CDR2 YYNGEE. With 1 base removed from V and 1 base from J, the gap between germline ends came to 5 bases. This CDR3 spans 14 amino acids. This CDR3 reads CASSVTGNTGELFF. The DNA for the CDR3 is TGTGCCAGCAGCGTAACAGGGAACACCGGGGAGCTGTTTTTT. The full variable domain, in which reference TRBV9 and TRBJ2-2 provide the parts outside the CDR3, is DSGVTQTPKHLITATGQRVTLRCSPRSGDLSVYWYQQSLDQGLQFLIQYYNGEERAKGNILERFSAQQFPDLHSELNLSSLELGDSALYFCASSVTGNTGELFFGEGSRLTVL.

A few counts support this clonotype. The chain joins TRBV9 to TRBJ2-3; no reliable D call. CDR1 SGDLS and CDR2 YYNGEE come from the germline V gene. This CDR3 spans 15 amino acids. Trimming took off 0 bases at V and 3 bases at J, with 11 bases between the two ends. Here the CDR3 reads CASSVGLELTDTQYF. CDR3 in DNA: TGTGCCAGCAGCGTAGGACTCGAGTTGACAGATACGCAGTATTTT.

CDR3 in DNA: TGTGCCAGCAGCCCCAGGGCTGGCGGGGAGCTGTTTTTT. Translation gives CASSPRAGGELFF. The gene calls are TRBV11-2 and TRBJ2-2, with D maybe TRBD1 (5 bases). This CDR3 region has 13 residues. Germline CDR1 and CDR2: SGHAT and FQNNGV. Trimming cost V 5 bases and J 7 bases, with 11 bases left between them.

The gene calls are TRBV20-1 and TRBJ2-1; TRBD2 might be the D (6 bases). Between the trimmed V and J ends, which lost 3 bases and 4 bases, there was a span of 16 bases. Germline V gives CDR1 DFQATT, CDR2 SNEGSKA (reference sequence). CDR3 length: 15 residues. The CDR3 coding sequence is TGCAGTGCTAGGCAGTTGGCGGGGTTTTACAATGAGCAGTTCTTC. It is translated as CSARQLAGFYNEQFF.

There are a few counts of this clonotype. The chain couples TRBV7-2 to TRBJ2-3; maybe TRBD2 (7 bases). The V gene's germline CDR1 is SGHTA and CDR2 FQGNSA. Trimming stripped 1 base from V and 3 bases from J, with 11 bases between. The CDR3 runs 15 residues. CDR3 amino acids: CASSLGGGLTDTQYF. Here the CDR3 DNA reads TGTGCCAGCAGCTTAGGGGGGGGCCTTACAGATACGCAGTATTTT.

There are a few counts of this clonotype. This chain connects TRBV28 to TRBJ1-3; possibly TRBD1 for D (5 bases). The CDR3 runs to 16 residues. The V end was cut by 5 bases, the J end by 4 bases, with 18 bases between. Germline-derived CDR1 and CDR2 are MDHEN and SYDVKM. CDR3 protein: CASSHPGPENGNTIYF. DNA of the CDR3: TGTGCCAGCAGTCACCCGGGACCGGAGAACGGAAACACCATATATTTT.

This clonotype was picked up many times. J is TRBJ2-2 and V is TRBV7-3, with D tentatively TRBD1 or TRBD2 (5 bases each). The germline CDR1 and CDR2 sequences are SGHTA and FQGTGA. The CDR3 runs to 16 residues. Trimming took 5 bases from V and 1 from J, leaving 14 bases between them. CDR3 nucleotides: TGTGCCAGCAGCCCGGGGCAGGGATGGAACACCGGGGAGCTGTTTTTT. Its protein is CASSPGQGWNTGELFF.

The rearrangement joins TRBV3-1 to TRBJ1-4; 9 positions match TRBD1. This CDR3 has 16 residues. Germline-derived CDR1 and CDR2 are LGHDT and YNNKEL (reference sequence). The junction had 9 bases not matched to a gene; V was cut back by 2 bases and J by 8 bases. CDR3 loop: CASSQWEDRGYEKLFF. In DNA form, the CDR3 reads TGTGCCAGCAGCCAATGGGAAGACAGGGGGTACGAAAAACTGTTTTTT.

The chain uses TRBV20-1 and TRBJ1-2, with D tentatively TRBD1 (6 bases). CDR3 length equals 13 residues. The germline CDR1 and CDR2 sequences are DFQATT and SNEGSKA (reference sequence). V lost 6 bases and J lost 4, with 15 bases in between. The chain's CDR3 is CSAPDQDSYGYTF. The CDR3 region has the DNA TGCAGTGCACCGGACCAGGACAGCTATGGCTACACCTTC.

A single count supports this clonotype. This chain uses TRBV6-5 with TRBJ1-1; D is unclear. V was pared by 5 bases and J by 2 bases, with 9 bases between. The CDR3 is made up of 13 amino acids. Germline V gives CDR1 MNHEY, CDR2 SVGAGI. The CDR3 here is CASSQHPNTEAFF. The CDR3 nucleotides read TGTGCCAGCAGTCAACACCCTAACACTGAAGCTTTCTTT.

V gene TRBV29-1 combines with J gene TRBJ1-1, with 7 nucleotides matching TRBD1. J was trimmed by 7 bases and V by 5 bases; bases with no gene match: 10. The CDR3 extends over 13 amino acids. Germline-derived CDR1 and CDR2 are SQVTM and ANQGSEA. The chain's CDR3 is CSVIDRAQDEAFF. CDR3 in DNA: TGCAGCGTTATTGACAGGGCCCAAGATGAAGCTTTCTTT.

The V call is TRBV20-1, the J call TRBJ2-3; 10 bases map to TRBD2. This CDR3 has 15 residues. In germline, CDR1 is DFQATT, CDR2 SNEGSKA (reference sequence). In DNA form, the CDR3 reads TGCAGCGTCGTTCCACCAGCGGGGGGGATTAATACGCAGTATTTT. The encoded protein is CSVVPPAGGINTQYF.

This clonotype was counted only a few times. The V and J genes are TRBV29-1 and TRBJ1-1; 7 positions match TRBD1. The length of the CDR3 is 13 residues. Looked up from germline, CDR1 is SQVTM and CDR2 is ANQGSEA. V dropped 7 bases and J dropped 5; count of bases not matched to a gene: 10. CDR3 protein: CSGGDRAGTEAFF. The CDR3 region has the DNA TGCAGCGGAGGAGACAGGGCAGGGACTGAAGCTTTCTTT.

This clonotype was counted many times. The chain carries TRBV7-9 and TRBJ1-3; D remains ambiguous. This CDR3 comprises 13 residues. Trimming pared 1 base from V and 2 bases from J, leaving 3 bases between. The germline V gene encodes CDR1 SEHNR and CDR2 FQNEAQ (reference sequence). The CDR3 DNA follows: TGTGCCAGCAGCTTAGAACCTGGAAACACCATATATTTT. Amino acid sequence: CASSLEPGNTIYF.

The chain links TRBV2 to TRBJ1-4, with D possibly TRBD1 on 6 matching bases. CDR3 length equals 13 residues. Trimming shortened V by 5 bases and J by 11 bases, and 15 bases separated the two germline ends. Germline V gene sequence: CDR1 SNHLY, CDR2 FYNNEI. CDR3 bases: TGTGCCAGCAGTACGGGGGGCGTCTATAAACTGTTTTTT. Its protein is CASSTGGVYKLFF.

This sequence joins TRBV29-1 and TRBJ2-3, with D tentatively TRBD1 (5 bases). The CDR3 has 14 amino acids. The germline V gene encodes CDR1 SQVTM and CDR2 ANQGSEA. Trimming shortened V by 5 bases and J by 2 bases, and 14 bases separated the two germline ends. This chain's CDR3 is CSVHDRQNTDTQYF. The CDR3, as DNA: TGCAGCGTTCACGACAGACAAAACACAGATACGCAGTATTTT.

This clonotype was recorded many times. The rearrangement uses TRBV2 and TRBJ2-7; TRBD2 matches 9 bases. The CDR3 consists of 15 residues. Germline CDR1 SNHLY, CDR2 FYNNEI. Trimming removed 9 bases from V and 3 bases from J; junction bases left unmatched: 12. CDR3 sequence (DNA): TGTGCCAGTTGGGACGGACTAGCGATTCACTACGAGCAGTACTTC. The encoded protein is CASWDGLAIHYEQYF.

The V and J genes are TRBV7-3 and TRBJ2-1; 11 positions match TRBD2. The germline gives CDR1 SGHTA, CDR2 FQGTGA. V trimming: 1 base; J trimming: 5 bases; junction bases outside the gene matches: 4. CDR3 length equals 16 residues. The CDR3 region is CASSLIGTSGHNEQFF. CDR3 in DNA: TGTGCCAGCAGCTTAATAGGGACTAGCGGCCACAATGAGCAGTTCTTC.

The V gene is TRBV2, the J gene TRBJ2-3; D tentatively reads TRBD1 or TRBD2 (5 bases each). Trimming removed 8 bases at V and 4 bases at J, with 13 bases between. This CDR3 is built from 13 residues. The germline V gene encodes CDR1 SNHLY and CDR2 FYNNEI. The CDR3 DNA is TGTGCCAGCCAGGGCAACGGGGCAGATACGCAGTATTTT. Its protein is CASQGNGADTQYF.

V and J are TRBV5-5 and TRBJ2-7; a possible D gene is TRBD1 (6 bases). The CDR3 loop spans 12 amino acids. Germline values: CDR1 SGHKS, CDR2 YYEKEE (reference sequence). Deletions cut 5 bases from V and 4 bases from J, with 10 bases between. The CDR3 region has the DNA TGTGCCAGCAGTCGTCAGGGGTACGAGCAGTACTTC. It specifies CASSRQGYEQYF. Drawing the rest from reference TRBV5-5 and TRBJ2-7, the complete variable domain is DAGVTQSPTHLIKTRGQQVTLRCSPISGHKSVSWYQQVLGQGPQFIFQYYEKEERGRGNFPDRFSARQFPNYSSELNVNALLLGDSALYLCASSRQGYEQYFGPGTRLTVT.

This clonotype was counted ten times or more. CDR3 DNA sequence: TGCGCCAGCAGCTTGGAGGGGACCGGAAACACCATATATTTT. Translated, it gives CASSLEGTGNTIYF. The chain employs TRBV5-1 and TRBJ1-3; D is perhaps TRBD1 (5 bases). The CDR3 covers 14 residues. Germline CDR1 is SGHRS and CDR2 is YFSETQ. With 0 bases removed from V and 4 bases from J, the gap between germline ends came to 8 bases. The complete variable domain, with remaining parts taken from reference TRBV5-1 and TRBJ1-3, reads KAGVTQTPRYLIKTRGQQVTLSCSPISGHRSVSWYQQTPGQGLQFLFEYFSETQRNKGNFPGRFSGRQFSNSRSEMNVSTLELGDSALYLCASSLEGTGNTIYFGEGSWLTVV.

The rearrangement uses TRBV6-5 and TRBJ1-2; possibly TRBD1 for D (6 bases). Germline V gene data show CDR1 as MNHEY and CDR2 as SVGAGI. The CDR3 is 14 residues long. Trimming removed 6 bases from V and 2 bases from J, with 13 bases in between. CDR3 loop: CASSRGQLNYGYTF. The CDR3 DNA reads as TGTGCCAGCAGCCGAGGACAGTTAAACTATGGCTACACCTTC.

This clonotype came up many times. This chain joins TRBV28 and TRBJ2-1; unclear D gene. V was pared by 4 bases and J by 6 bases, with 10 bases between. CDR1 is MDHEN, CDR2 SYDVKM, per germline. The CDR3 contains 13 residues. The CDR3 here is CASSSVPTNEQFF. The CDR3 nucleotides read TGTGCCAGCAGTTCTGTGCCTACCAATGAGCAGTTCTTC.

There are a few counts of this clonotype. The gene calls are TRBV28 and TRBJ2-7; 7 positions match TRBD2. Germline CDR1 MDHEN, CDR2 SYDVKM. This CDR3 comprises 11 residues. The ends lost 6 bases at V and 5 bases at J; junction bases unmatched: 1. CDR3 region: CASRGGDEQYF. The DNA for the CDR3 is TGTGCCAGCAGGGGGGGGGACGAGCAGTACTTC.

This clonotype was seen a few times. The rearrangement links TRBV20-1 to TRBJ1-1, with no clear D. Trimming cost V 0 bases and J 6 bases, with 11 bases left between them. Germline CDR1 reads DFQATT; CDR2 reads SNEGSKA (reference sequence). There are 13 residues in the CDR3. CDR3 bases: TGCAGTGCTAGAGATTGGGTCGGGGCTGAAGCTTTCTTT. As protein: CSARDWVGAEAFF.

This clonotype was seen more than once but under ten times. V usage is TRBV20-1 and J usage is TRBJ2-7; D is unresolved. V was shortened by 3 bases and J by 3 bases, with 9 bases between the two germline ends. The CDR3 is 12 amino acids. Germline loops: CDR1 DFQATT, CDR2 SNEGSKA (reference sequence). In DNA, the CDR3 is TGCAGTGCTAGCCAAACTATCTACGAGCAGTACTTC. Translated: CSASQTIYEQYF.